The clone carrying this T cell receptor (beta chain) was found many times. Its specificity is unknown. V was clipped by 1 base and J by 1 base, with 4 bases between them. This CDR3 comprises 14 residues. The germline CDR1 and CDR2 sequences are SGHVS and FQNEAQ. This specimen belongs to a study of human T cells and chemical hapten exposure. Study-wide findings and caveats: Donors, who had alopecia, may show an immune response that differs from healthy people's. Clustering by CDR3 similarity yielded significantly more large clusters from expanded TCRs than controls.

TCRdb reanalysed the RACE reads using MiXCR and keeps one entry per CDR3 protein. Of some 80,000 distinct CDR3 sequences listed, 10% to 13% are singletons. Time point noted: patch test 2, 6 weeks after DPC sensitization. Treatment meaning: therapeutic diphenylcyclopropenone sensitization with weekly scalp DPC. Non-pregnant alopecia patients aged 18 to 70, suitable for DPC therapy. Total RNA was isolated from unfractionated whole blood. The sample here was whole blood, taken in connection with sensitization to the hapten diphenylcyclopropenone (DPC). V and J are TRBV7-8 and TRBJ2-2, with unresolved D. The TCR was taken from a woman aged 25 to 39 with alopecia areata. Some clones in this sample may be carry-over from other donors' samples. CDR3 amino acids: CASSLGQNTGELFF. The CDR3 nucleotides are TGTGCCAGCAGCTTAGGACAGAACACCGGGGAGCTGTTTTTT.